One and the same sample provided the 6 T cell receptor beta chains below, sequenced in a study of CD8+ T cells in alopecia areata. As the sequencing template, cDNA was produced by extracting RNA and reverse transcribing it. Sequencing was performed with immunoSEQ multiplex PCR; in TCRdb, only in-frame clones are kept and a portion is missing. The sample carries about 180,000 clones, around three fifths recorded once. The sequencing used CD4+ T cells sorted from blood, collected at week 0. These TCRs come from a human donor with alopecia areata.

V gene TRBV30 combines with J gene TRBJ2-6, with D perhaps TRBD1 or TRBD2 (5 bases each). V dropped 0 bases and J dropped 3 bases, with 12 bases sitting between them. This CDR3 has 16 residues. From germline, CDR1 is GTSNPN and CDR2 SVGIG (reference sequence). The CDR3 DNA sequence: TGTGCCTGGAGTGTACAATCGGGGCTTGGGGCCAACGTCCTGACTTTC. Translating it yields CAWSVQSGLGANVLTF.

The chain uses TRBV19 and TRBJ2-3; D possibly corresponds to TRBD2 (5 bases). Trimming took 0 bases from V and 6 from J, leaving 16 bases between them. The CDR3 sequence is 16 residues long. Germline lookup yields CDR1 LNHDA and CDR2 SQIVND (reference sequence). The CDR3: CASSIDGSGVRDTQYF. In nucleotides, the CDR3 is TGTGCCAGTAGTATAGATGGCTCCGGGGTCCGGGATACGCAGTATTTT.

The genes are TRBV13 and TRBJ2-2; 9 nucleotides line up with TRBD2. V shed 7 bases and J 0 bases; nucleotides not matched to a gene: 12. Germline loops: CDR1 PRHDT, CDR2 FYEKMQ (reference sequence). The CDR3 contains 18 residues. CDR3 DNA: TGTGCCAGCACCGAAGAGGGTAGCGGGGGACCGAACACCGGGGAGCTGTTTTTT. This sequence encodes CASTEEGSGGPNTGELFF.

The count of this clone is one. The chain is built from TRBV29-1 and TRBJ2-3, with 11 bases matching TRBD2. The CDR3 runs 15 residues. Germline V lookup: CDR1 SQVTM, CDR2 ANQGSEA. J gave up 2 bases and V 6 bases, and 7 bases lay outside the gene matches. CDR3 bases: TGCAGCGTCACCCCACTAGCGGGGGCCACAGATACGCAGTATTTT. Translated: CSVTPLAGATDTQYF.

J is TRBJ1-1 and V is TRBV7-6; no firm D call. The CDR3 extends over 13 amino acids. CDR1 is SGHVS, CDR2 FNYEAQ, per germline. The V and J ends lost 0 bases and 5 bases respectively, with 7 bases between them. CDR3 coding DNA: TGTGCCAGCAGCTTAGCCGCGGGGACTGAAGCTTTCTTT. Translating gives CASSLAAGTEAFF.

Of note for this clone: The sample carries other DNA sequences with the same CDR3. CDR3 coding DNA: TGTGCCAGCAGTAGCCAGGGCTATGGCTACACCTTC. The encoded protein is CASSSQGYGYTF. V gene TRBV6-5 combines with J gene TRBJ1-2; D might be TRBD1 (5 bases). This CDR3 region has 12 residues. The germline V and J ends were trimmed by 5 bases and 4 bases, with 8 bases remaining between them. The germline gives CDR1 MNHEY, CDR2 SVGAGI.